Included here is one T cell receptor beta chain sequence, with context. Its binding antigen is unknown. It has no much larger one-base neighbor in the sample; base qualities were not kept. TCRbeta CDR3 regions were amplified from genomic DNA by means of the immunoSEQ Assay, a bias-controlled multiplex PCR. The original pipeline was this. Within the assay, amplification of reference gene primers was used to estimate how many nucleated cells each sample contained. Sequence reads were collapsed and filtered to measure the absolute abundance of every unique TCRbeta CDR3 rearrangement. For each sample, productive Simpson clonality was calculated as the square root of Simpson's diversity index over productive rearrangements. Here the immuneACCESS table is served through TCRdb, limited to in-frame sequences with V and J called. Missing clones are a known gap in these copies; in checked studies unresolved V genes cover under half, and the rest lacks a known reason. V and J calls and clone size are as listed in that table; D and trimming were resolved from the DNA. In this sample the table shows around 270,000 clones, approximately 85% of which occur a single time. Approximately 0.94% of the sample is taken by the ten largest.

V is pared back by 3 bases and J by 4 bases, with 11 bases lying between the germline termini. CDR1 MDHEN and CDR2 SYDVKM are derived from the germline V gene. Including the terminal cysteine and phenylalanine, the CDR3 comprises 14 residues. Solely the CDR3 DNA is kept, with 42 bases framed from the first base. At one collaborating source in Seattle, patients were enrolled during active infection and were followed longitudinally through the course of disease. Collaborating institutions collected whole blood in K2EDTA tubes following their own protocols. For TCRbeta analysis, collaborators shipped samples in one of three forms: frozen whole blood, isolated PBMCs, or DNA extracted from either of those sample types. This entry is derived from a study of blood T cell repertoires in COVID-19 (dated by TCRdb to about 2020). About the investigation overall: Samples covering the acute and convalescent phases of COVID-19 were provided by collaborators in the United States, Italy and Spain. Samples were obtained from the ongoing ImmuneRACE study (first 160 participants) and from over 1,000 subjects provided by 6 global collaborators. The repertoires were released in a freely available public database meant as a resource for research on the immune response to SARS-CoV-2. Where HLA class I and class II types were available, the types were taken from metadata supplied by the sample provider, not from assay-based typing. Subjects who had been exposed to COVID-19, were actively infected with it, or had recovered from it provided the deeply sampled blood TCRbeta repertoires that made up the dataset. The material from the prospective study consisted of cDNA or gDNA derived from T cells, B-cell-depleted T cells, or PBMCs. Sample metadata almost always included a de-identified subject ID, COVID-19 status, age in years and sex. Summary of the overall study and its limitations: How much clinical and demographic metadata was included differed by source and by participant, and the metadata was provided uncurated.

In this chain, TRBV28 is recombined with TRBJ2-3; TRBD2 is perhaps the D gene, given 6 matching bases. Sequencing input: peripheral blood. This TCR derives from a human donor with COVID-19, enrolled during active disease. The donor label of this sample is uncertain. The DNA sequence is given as TGTGCCAGCAGTTTCCGGGGGTCGCCAGATACGCAGTATTTT. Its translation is CASSFRGSPDTQYF.